The 5 T cell receptor beta chains given below trace back to one sample, sequenced in a study of technical replicates of blood from four donors. Libraries were prepared by immunoSEQ multiplex PCR; TCRdb keeps only in-frame clonotypes and omits some of them. This sample carries approximately 82,000 clones, 80% to 95% of them seen once, and the ten largest clones take 0.3% to 0.5%. Source material: T cells isolated from PBMCs. Receptor source: a human donor in good health. Some clones in this sample may be carry-over from other donors' samples.

This clone was seen only a few times. This chain joins TRBV4-2 and TRBJ2-1; D might be TRBD2 (6 bases). The CDR3 is made up of 17 amino acids. Germline V gene lookup returns CDR1 LGHNA and CDR2 YNFKEQ. Between the trimmed V and J ends, which lost 0 bases and 4 bases, there was a span of 16 bases. The CDR3 is CASSQELGTGSYNEQFF. DNA of the CDR3: TGTGCCAGCAGCCAAGAATTGGGAACCGGGAGTTACAATGAGCAGTTCTTC.

The V gene is TRBV7-4, the J gene TRBJ2-3, with D possibly matching TRBD1 (5 bases). Germline CDR1 reads SGHVT; CDR2 reads SQSDAQ. Trimming removed 2 bases at V and 4 bases at J, with 10 bases between. The CDR3 contains 14 residues. CDR3 DNA sequence: TGTGCCAGCAGCTTACAGGGAAGGCCAGATACGCAGTATTTT. Translation: CASSLQGRPDTQYF.

The chain employs TRBV23-1 and TRBJ2-7; D ambiguous. TRBV23-1 is an ORF, with its function uncertain. Trimming took 2 bases from V and 3 from J, leaving 8 bases between them. The CDR3 is 13 residues long. DNA of the CDR3: TGCGCCAGCAGTCAAGAGACTTGCTACGAGCAGTACTTC. Protein: CASSQETCYEQYF.

J is TRBJ1-1 and V is TRBV12-5; 7 nucleotides match TRBD1. Germline V gene lookup returns CDR1 LGHNT and CDR2 FRNRAP. V trimming: 7 bases; J trimming: 14 bases; junction bases outside the gene matches: 22. This CDR3 has 15 residues. The DNA of the CDR3 is TGTGCTAGTGTCAACAAGGTTCTTGGTGGGGGACAGAGCTTCTTT. Translating it yields CASVNKVLGGGQSFF.

J is TRBJ2-2 and V is TRBV18, with a possible D match to TRBD1 (6 bases). Trimming shortened V by 3 bases and J by 6 bases, and 8 bases separated the two germline ends. Germline loops: CDR1 KGHSH, CDR2 LQKENI. The CDR3 has 13 residues. CDR3 nucleotides: TGTGCCAGCTCACCCACAGGGCCCGGGGAGCTGTTTTTT. Protein: CASSPTGPGELFF.